The T cell receptor beta chain described here comes from a study of metastatic and nonmetastatic thyroid tumors. Study-level background: Malignant and benign thyroid patients had repertoires compared in peripheral blood and tumor or nodule tissue.

Trimming at V came to 2 bases and at J to 4 bases, leaving 7 bases not matched to a gene. This CDR3 spans 15 amino acids. In germline, CDR1 is DFQATT, CDR2 SNEGSKA (reference sequence). Concerning this clone: The antigen is unknown.

Per the original data handling: The study built a papillary thyroid cancer distant-metastasis classifier from CDR3 differences across clinicopathological groups. MiXCR re-clonotyped the PCR reads for TCRdb. TCRdb's processing, not the study's, gives the V and J calls here. The repertoire holds 20,000 to 25,000 clones, with 22% as singletons. Not a single patient had been given any form of treatment at any point before undergoing thyroid surgery. Study results and limitations: Compared with benign nodules, malignant thyroid tumors were reported to have significantly higher TCR beta diversity in both blood and tumor.

Sequencing was done on a sample of tumor tissue. The V and J genes are TRBV20-1 and TRBJ2-7; 11 bases fit TRBD2. The clonotype was recovered from a female donor with papillary thyroid cancer or a benign thyroid nodule (not recorded which). Some clones in this sample may be carry-over from other donors' samples. The CDR3 DNA follows: TGCAGTGCTAGAAGACTAGCGGGGCCAGAATACGAGCAGTACTTC. Amino acid sequence: CSARRLAGPEYEQYF.